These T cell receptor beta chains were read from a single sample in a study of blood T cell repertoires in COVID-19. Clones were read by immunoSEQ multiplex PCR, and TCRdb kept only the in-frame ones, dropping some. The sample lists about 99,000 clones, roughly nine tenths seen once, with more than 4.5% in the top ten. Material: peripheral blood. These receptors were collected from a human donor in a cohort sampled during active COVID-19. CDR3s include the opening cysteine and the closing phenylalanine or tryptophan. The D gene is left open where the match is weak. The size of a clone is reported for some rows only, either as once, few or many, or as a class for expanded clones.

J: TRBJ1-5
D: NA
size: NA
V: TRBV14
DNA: TGTGCCAGCAGCCTATATAGCAATCAGCCCCAGCATTTT
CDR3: CASSLYSNQPQHF

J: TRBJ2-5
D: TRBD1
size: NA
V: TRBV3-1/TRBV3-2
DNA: TGTGCCAGTCAGACAGGGTACCAAGAGACCCAGTACTTC
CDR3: CASQTGYQETQYF

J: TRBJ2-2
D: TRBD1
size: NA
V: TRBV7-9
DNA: TGTGCCAGCAGCTTAGAGCAGGGGGCGAATATGCTTCTTGGGGAGCTGTTTTTT
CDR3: CASSLEQGANMLLGELFF

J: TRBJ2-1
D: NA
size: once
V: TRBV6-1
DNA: TGTGCCAGCAGAGAAGGAATGGGGCCGCCGATTGAGCAGTTCTTC
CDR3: CASREGMGPPIEQFF

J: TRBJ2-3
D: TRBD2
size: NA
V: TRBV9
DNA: TGTGCCAGCAGCGTACAGCGGGGGGGAGATACGCAGTATTTT
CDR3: CASSVQRGGDTQYF

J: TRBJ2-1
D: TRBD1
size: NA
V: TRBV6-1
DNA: TGTGCCAGCAGTGGGACCGGGACAGGGGACTACAATGAGCAGTTCTTC
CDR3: CASSGTGTGDYNEQFF

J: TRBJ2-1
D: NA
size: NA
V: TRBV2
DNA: TGTGCCAGCAGTGAGTCTAGGGGGCAGTTCTTC
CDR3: CASSESRGQFF

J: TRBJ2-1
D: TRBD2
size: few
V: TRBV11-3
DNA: TGTGCCAGCAGCATAGGACTAGCGGGGGTTGAGCAGTTCTTC
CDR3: CASSIGLAGVEQFF

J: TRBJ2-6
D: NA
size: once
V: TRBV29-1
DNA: TGCAGCGTCCCTGGGACTTCCTCTGGGGCCAACGTCCTGACTTTC
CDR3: CSVPGTSSGANVLTF

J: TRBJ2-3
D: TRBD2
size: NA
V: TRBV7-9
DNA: TGTGCCAGCAGCCAACCTAGCGGCCGCACAGATACGCAGTATTTT
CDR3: CASSQPSGRTDTQYF

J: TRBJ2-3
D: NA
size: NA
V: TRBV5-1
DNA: TGCGCCAGCAGCGCCGGAAGGACATCCGTCAGCACAGATACGCAGTATTTT
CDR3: CASSAGRTSVSTDTQYF

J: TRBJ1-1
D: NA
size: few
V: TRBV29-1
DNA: TGCAGCGTTGAAGTGGGAGTGGGGTTGAACACTGAAGCTTTCTTT
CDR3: CSVEVGVGLNTEAFF

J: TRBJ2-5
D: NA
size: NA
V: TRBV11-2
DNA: TGTGCCAGCAGCTTTGGCACCGCCGGGGCCCAGTACTTC
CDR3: CASSFGTAGAQYF

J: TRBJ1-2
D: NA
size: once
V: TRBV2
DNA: TGTGCCAGCAGCTCCCGGGACACCCCGGGCTATGGCTACACCTTC
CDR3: CASSSRDTPGYGYTF

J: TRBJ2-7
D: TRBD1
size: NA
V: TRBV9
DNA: TGTGCCAGCAGCATCCAACAGGGGTACGAGCAGTACTTC
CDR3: CASSIQQGYEQYF

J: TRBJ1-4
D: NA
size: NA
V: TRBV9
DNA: TGTGCCAGCAGCGTAGACCCAGGGTCTAATGAAAAACTGTTTTTT
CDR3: CASSVDPGSNEKLFF

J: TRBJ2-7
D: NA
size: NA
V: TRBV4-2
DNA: TGTGCCAGCAGCCAAGATTTCGCAGGAATCTACGAGCAGTACTTC
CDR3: CASSQDFAGIYEQYF

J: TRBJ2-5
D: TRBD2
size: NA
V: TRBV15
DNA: TGTGCCACCAGCAGATACAGCGGGAGGGGAGAGACCCAGTACTTC
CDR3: CATSRYSGRGETQYF

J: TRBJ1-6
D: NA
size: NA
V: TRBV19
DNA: TGTGCCAGTAGACAGGGAAATAATTCACCCCTCCACTTT
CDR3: CASRQGNNSPLHF

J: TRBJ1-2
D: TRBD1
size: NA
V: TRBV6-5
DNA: TGTGCCAGCAGTTACTCGGGACAGCTTTTCTATGGCTACACCTTC
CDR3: CASSYSGQLFYGYTF

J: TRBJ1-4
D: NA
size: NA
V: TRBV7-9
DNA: TGTGCCAGCAGCGGGTCGGGGTTTGCAACTAATGAAAAACTGTTTTTT
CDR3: CASSGSGFATNEKLFF

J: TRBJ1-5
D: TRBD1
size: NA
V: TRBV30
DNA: TGTGCCTGGTCCGGGACAGGTAATCAGCCCCAGCATTTT
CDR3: CAWSGTGNQPQHF

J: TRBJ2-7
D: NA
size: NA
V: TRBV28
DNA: TGTGCCAGCAGTGCACCAGGGCGGTACGAGCAGTACTTC
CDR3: CASSAPGRYEQYF

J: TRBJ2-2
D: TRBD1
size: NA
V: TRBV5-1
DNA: TGCGCCAGCAGCAGGGGACAGGGGAACACCGGGGAGCTGTTTTTT
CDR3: CASSRGQGNTGELFF

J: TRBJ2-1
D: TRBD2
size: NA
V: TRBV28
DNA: TGTGCCAGCAGTTTTCTAGCGGGGAACTACAATGAGCAGTTCTTC
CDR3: CASSFLAGNYNEQFF

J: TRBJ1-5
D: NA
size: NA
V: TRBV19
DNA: TGTGCCAGTACCAGAGTGTTCCGTGGGCAGGGGCCCCAGCATTTT
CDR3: CASTRVFRGQGPQHF

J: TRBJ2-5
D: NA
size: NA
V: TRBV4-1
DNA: TGCGCCAGCAGCCCAGCGCCTCGGGAGACCCAGTACTTC
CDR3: CASSPAPRETQYF

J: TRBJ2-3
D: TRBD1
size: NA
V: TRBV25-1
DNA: TGTGCCAGCAGTGACTCAGGGGGCATAACAGATACGCAGTATTTT
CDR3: CASSDSGGITDTQYF

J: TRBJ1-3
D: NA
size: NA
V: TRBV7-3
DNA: TGTGCCAGCAGCTTAACAGGGGCTGGAAACACCATATATTTT
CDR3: CASSLTGAGNTIYF

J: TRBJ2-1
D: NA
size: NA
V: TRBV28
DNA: TGTGCCAGCAGTCTAAGCCCGCGGTACAATGAGCAGTTCTTC
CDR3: CASSLSPRYNEQFF

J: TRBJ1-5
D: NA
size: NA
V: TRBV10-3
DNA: TGTGCCATCAGTGAGTCAACCGGGTTTAGCAATCAGCCCCAGCATTTT
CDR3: CAISESTGFSNQPQHF

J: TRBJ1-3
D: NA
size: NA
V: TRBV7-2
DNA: TGTGCCAGCAGCTTAAATCTGATGAGCTCTGGAAACACCATATATTTT
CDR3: CASSLNLMSSGNTIYF

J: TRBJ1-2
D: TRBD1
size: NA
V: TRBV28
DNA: TGTGCCAGCAGTGCAGGGGGTAGGTATGGCTACACCTTC
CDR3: CASSAGGRYGYTF

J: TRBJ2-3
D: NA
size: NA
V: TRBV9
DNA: TGTGCCAGCAGCGGCAGGGACACAGATACGCAGTATTTT
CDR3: CASSGRDTDTQYF

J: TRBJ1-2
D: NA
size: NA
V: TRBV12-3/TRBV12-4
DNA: TGTGCCAGCAGCTTTGCAGGGGCCTTTTTAACCTTC
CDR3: CASSFAGAFLTF

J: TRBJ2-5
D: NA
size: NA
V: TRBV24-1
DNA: TGTGCCACCAGTGATTTCCAGGGAGAGACCCAGTACTTC
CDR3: CATSDFQGETQYF

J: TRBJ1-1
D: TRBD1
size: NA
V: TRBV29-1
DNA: TGCAGCGTCGCGGACAGGGGGAACACTGAAGCTTTCTTT
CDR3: CSVADRGNTEAFF

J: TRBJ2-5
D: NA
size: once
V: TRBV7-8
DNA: TGTGCCAGCAGTCCGTTCTCGTCGGGGACCCAGTACTTC
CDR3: CASSPFSSGTQYF

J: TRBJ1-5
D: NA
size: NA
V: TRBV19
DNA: TGTGCCAGTAGTATGGACAACAATCAGCCCCAGCATTTT
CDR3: CASSMDNNQPQHF

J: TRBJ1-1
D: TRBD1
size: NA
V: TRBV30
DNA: TGTGCCGGTGACAGGGGCACGGAAGCTTTCTTT
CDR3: CAGDRGTEAFF

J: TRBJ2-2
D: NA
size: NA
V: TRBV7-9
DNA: TGTGCCAGCAGCTTAGGGAGTCGGTTCACCGGGGAGCTGTTTTTT
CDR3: CASSLGSRFTGELFF

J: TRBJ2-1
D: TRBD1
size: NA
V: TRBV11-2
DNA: TGTGCCAGCAGCCCACGGGACAGGTCGGATGAGCAGTTCTTC
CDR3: CASSPRDRSDEQFF

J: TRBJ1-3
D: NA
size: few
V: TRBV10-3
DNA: TGTGCCATCAGTGTAGACACTTCCACTGGAAACACCATATATTTT
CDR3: CAISVDTSTGNTIYF

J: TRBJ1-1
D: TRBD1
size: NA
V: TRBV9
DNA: TGTGCCAGCAGCGTAGGGACAGGGATGAACACTGAAGCTTTCTTT
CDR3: CASSVGTGMNTEAFF

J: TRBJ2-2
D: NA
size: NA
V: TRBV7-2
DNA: TGTGCCAGCAAAGGACAGTTCGCGAACACCGGGGAGCTGTTTTTT
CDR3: CASKGQFANTGELFF

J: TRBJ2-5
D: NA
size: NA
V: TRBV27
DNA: TGTGCCAGCAGCCCCTTAGGGGTAGGAGAGACCCAGTACTTC
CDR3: CASSPLGVGETQYF

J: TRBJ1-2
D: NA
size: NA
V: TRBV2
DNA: TGTGCCAGCAGTGACGGGTTCGCAGCTACTAACTATGGCTACACCTTC
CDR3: CASSDGFAATNYGYTF

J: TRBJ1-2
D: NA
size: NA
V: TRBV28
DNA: TGTGCCAGCACCGTCCGGGACATCAACTATGGCTACACCTTC
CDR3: CASTVRDINYGYTF

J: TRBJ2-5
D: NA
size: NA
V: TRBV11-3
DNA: TGTGCCAGCAGCACCCACTACCAAGAGACCCAGTACTTC
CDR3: CASSTHYQETQYF

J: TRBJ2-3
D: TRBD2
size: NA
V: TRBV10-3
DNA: TGTGCCATCAGTGAGGCGGGAGGTGCCGCAGATACGCAGTATTTT
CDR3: CAISEAGGAADTQYF

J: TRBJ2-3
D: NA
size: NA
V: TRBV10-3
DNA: TGTGCCATCAGCCGGGGGACGGGCGCGACAGATACGCAGTATTTT
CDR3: CAISRGTGATDTQYF

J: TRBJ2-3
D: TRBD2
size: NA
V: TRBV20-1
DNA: TGCAGTGCTAGTGGCCTAGCGGGAATGTCCCCCACAGATACGCAGTATTTT
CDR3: CSASGLAGMSPTDTQYF

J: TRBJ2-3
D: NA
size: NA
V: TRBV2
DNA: TGTGCCAGCAGCGCTAGTACAGATACGCAGTATTTT
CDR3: CASSASTDTQYF

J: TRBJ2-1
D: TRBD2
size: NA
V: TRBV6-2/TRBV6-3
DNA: TGTGCCAGCAGTTTGGCGCGGGGGATCACGCATGAGCAGTTCTTC
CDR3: CASSLARGITHEQFF

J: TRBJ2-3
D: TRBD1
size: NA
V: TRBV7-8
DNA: TGTGCCAGCAGCTTAAGGGACAGGGTCCCAGATACGCAGTATTTT
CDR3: CASSLRDRVPDTQYF